Reported below is one TCR beta chain. The sample originates from a study of blood T cell repertoires in COVID-19. This CDR3 has 13 amino acids. Germline V CDR1 and CDR2: MDHEN, SYDVKM. V dropped 3 bases and J dropped 3 bases, with 9 bases sitting between them. Method: immunoSEQ multiplex PCR; TCRdb's copy keeps in-frame clones and lacks some. This table holds 120,000 to 150,000 clones, around 83% found once. The sequencing sample was made of peripheral blood. The chain recombines TRBV28 with TRBJ2-7; a possible D gene is TRBD2 (6 bases). This clonotype was sampled from a human donor in a cohort sampled during active COVID-19. CDR3 sequence reads: CASSLTRYYEQYF. CDR3 DNA sequence: TGTGCCAGCAGTTTGACTAGATACTACGAGCAGTACTTC.